These T cell receptor beta chains were read from a single sample in a study of cytomegalovirus exposure and HLA in healthy donors. Profiled with immunoSEQ multiplex PCR; TCRdb holds only in-frame clones, not every one. The sample has 180,000 or so clones, roughly 80% seen once; the top ten hold roughly 0.69%. Sequenced sample: PBMCs. The receptors stem from a woman between 18 and 29 years old in good health and CMV-seronegative. The conserved cysteine and the conserved F or W are not part of the CDR3 here. D genes are given only for firm matches.

j_call	v_call	d_call	cdr3_length	cdr3_aa
TRBJ2-3	TRBV29-1	TRBD2	12	SVATSGSSDTQY
TRBJ2-5	TRBV28	TRBD1	12	ASSGQGAGETQY
TRBJ2-1	TRBV5-1	TRBD2	15	ASSLSPSGLGKNEQF
TRBJ2-7	TRBV19	TRBD1	12	ASSIGQGSYEQY
TRBJ2-3	TRBV19	NA	12	ASSMLRAADTQY
TRBJ2-7	TRBV10-3	TRBD2	15	AISHGLAGKDSYEQY
TRBJ1-1	TRBV6-5	NA	12	ASSYKGENTEAF
TRBJ1-2	TRBV28	NA	13	ASSSGGTSNYGYT
TRBJ2-7	TRBV11-3	TRBD1	12	ASSLTGDGDEQY
TRBJ2-7	TRBV7-3	TRBD2	13	ASSRTSSGPYEQY
TRBJ2-3	TRBV4-2	NA	12	ASSQERSTDTQY
TRBJ2-7	TRBV6-4	NA	14	ASSDSVRDIRCEQY
TRBJ2-4	TRBV15	NA	14	ATSRGGLLAKNIQY
TRBJ1-5	TRBV5-4	TRBD1	14	ASSLDRGYSNQPQH